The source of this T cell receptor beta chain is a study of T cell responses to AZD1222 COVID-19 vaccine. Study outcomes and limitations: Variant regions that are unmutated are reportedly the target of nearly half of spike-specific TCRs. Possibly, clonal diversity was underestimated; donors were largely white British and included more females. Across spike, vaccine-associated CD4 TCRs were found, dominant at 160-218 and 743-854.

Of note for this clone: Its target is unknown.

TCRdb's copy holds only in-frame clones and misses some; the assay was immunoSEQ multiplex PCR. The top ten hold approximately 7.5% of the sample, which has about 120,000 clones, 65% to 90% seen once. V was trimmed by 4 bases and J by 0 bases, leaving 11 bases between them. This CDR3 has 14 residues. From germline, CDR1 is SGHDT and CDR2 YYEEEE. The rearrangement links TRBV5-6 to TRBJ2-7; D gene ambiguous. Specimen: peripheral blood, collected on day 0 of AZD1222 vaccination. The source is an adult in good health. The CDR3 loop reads CASSRRLFSYEQYF. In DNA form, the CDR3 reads TGTGCCAGCAGCCGACGCCTATTCTCCTACGAGCAGTACTTC.